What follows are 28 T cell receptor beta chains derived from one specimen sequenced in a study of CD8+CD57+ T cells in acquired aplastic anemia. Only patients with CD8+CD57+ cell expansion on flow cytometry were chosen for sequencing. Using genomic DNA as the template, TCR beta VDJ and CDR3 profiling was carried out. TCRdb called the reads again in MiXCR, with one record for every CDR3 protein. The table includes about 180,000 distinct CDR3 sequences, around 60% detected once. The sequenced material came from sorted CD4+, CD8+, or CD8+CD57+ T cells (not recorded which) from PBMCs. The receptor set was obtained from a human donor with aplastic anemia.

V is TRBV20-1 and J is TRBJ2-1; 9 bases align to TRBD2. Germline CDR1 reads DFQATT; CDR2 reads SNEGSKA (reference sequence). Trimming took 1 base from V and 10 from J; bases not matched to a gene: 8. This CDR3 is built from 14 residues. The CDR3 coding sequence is TGCAGTGCTAGAGGGCGGGAGGGCCGAGGAGAGCAGTTCTTC. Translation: CSARGREGRGEQFF.

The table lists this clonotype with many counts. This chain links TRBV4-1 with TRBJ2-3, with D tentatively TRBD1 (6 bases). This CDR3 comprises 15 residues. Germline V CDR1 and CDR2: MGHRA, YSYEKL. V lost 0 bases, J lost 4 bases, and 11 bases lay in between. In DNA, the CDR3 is TGCGCCAGCAGCCAAGAGAAGAGGGGGTCAGATACGCAGTATTTT. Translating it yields CASSQEKRGSDTQYF.

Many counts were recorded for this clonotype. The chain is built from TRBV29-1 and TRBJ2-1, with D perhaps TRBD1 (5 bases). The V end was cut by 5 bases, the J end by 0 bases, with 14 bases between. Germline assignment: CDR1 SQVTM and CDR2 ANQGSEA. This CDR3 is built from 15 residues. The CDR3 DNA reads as TGCAGCGTTTTAACAGGCTTCAGCTCCTACAATGAGCAGTTCTTC. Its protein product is CSVLTGFSSYNEQFF.

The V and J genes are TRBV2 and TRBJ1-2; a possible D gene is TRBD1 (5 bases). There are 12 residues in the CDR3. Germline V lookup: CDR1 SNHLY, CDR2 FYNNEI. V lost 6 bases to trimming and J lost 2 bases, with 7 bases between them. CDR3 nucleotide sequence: TGTGCCAGCAGGGGACGGAACTATGGCTACACCTTC. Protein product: CASRGRNYGYTF.

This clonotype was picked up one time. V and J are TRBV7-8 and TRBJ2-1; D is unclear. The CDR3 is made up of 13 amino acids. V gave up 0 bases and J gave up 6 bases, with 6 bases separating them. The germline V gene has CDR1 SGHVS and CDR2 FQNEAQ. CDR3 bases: TGTGCCAGCAGCTTAGCTAGGGTCAATGAGCAGTTCTTC. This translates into CASSLARVNEQFF. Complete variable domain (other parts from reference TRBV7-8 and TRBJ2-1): GAGVSQSPRYKVAKRGQDVALRCDPISGHVSLFWYQQALGQGPEFLTYFQNEAQLDKSGLPSDRFFAERPEGSVSTLKIQRTQQEDSAVYLCASSLARVNEQFFGPGTRLTVL.

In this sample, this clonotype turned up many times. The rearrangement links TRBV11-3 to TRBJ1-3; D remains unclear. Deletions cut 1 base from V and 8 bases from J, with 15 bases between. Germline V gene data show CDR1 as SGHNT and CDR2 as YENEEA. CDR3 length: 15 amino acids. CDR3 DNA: TGTGCCAGCAGCTTAGTAAGCACAGTCGGGGACACCATATATTTT. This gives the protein CASSLVSTVGDTIYF.

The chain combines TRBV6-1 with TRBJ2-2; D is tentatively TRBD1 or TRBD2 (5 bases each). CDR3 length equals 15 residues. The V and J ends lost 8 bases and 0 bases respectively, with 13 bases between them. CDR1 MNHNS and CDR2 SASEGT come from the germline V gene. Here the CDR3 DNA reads TGTGCCAGCCAGTTGGGGGAGACGAACACCGGGGAGCTGTTTTTT. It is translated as CASQLGETNTGELFF.

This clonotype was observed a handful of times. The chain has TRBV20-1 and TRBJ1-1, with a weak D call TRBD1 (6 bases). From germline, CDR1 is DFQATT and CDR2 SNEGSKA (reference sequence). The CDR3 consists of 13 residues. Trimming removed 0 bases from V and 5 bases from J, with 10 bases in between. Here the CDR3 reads CSAREIQGTEAFF. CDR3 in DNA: TGCAGTGCTAGAGAGATACAGGGAACTGAAGCTTTCTTT.

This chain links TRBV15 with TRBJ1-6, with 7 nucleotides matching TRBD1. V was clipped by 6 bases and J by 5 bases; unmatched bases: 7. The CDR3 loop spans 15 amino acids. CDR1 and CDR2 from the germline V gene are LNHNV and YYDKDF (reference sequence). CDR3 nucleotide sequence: TGTGCCACCAGTAGAACAGGGGACAATAATTCACCCCTCCACTTT. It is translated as CATSRTGDNNSPLHF.

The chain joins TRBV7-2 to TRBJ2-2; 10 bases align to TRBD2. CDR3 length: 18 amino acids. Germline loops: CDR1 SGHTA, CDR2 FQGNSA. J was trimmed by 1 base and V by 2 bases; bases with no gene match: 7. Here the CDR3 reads CASSLRLLAGVNTGELFF. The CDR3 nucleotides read TGTGCCAGCAGCTTACGCCTCCTAGCGGGAGTGAACACCGGGGAGCTGTTTTTT.

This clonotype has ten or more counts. The CDR3 protein is CASSLLSETQYF. As DNA, the CDR3 is TGTGCCAGCAGCCTCCTGTCGGAGACCCAGTACTTC. This chain connects TRBV5-6 to TRBJ2-5; D is undetermined. CDR1 and CDR2 (germline): SGHDT, YYEEEE. Trimming shortened V by 4 bases and J by 5 bases, and 9 bases separated the two germline ends. The CDR3 runs 12 residues.

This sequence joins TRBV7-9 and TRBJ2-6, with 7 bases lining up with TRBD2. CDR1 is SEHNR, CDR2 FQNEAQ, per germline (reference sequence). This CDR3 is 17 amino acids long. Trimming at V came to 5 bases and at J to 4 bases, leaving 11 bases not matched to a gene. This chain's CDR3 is CASSLTREAAGANVLTF. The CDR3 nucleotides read TGTGCCAGCAGCCTAACCCGGGAGGCGGCCGGGGCCAACGTCCTGACTTTC.

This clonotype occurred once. The CDR3 here is CASSRGTNYEQYF. CDR3 coding DNA: TGTGCCAGCAGCCGCGGGACTAACTACGAGCAGTACTTC. The V and J genes are TRBV3-1 and TRBJ2-7, with 7 bases fitting TRBD2. Germline-derived CDR1 and CDR2 are LGHDT and YNNKEL (reference sequence). V gave up 4 bases and J gave up 3 bases; unmatched junction bases: 3. There are 13 residues in the CDR3.

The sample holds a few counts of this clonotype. CDR3 sequence: CASRVGLHLYGYTF. The CDR3 bases are TGTGCCAGTAGAGTAGGCCTACACCTCTATGGCTACACCTTC. The chain carries TRBV19 and TRBJ1-2; D remains ambiguous. This CDR3 spans 14 amino acids. Trimming took off 6 bases at V and 4 bases at J, with 15 bases between the two ends. Germline V gives CDR1 LNHDA, CDR2 SQIVND (reference sequence).

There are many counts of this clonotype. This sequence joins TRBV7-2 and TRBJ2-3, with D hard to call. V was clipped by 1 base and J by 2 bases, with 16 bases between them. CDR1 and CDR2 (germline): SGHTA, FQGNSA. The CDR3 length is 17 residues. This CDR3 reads CASSLGGSLSYTDTQYF. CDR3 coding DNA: TGTGCCAGCAGCTTAGGTGGCTCACTCTCCTACACAGATACGCAGTATTTT.

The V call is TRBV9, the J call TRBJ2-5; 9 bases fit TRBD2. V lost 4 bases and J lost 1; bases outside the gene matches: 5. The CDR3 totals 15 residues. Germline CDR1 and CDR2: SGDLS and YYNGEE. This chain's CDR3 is CASSFSGGLQETQYF. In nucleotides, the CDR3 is TGTGCCAGCAGCTTTAGCGGGGGACTCCAAGAGACCCAGTACTTC. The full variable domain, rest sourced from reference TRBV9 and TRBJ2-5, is DSGVTQTPKHLITATGQRVTLRCSPRSGDLSVYWYQQSLDQGLQFLIQYYNGEERAKGNILERFSAQQFPDLHSELNLSSLELGDSALYFCASSFSGGLQETQYFGPGTRLLVL.

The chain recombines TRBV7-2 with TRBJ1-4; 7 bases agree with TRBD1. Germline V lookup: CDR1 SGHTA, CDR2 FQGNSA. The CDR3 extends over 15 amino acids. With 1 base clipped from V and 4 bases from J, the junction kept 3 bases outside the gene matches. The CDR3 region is CASSLVTGFNEKLFF. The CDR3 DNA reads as TGTGCCAGCAGCTTAGTGACAGGGTTTAATGAAAAACTGTTTTTT.

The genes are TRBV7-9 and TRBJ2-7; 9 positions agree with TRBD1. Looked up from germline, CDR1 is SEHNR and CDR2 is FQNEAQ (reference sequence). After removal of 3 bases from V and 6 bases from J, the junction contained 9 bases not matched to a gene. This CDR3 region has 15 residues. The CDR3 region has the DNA TGTGCCAGCAGCTTGGAGGTTTACAGGGGGCGCGAGCAGTACTTC. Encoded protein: CASSLEVYRGREQYF.

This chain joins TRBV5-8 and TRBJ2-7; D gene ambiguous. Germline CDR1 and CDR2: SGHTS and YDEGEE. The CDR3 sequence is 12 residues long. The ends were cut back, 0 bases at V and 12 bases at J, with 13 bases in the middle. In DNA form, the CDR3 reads TGTGCCAGCAGCTTGGTTTCGGTAGGGTGGTACTTC. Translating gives CASSLVSVGWYF. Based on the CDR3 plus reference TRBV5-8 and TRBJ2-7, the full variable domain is EAGVTQSPTHLIKTRGQQATLRCSPISGHTSVYWYQQALGLGLQFLLWYDEGEERNRGNFPPRFSGRQFPNYSSELNVNALELEDSALYLCASSLVSVGWYFGPGTRLTVT.

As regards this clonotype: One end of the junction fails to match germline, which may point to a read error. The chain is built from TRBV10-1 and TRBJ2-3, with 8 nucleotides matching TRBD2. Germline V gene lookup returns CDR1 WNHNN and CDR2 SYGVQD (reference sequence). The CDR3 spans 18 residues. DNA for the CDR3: TGCGCCATCAGTGATCCACATACTAGCGGATATAGCACAGATACGCAGTATTTT. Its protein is CAISDPHTSGYSTDTQYF.

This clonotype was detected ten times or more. The CDR3 spells CAISESGTPTDTQYF. The CDR3 region has the DNA TGTGCCATCAGTGAGTCGGGGACTCCCACAGATACGCAGTATTTT. The rearrangement uses TRBV10-3 and TRBJ2-3; tentative D call: TRBD2 (6 bases). This CDR3 spans 15 amino acids. The ends were cut back, 0 bases at V and 2 bases at J, with 9 bases in the middle. CDR1 is ENHRY, CDR2 SYGVKD, per germline.

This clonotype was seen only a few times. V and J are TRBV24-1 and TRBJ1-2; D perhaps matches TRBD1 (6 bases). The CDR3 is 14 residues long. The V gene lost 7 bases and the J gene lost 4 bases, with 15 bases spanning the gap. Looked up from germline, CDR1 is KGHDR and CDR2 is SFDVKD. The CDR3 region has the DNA TGTGCCACCAGGGACAGTGACTTAGGCTATGGCTACACCTTC. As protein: CATRDSDLGYGYTF.

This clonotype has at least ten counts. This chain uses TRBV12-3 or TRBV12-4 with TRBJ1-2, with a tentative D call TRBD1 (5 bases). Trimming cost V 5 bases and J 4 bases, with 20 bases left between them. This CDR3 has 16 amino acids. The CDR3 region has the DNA TGTGCCAGCAGTCCCTCCAGGGCAGGGCGGATCTATGGCTACACCTTC. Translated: CASSPSRAGRIYGYTF.

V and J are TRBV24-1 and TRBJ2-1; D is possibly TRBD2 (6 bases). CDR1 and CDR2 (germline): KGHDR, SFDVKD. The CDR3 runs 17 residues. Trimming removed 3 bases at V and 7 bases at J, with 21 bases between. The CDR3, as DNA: TGTGCCACCAGTGATCAGGCCGGGACTCCAAAGGGAAATGAGCAGTTCTTC. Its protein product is CATSDQAGTPKGNEQFF.

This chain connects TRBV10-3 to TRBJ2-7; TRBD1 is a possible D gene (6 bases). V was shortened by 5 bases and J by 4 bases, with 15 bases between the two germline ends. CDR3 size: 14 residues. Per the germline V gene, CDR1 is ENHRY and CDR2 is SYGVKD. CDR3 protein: CAISTGIPLYEQYF. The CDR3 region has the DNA TGTGCCATCAGTACAGGGATTCCCCTTTACGAGCAGTACTTC.

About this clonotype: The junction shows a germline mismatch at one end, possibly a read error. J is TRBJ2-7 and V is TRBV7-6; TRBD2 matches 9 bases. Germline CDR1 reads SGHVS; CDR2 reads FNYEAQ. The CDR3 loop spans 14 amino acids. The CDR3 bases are TGTGCCAGCAGCCCGCTAGCGGGACCCTACGCGCAGTACTTC. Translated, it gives CASSPLAGPYAQYF.

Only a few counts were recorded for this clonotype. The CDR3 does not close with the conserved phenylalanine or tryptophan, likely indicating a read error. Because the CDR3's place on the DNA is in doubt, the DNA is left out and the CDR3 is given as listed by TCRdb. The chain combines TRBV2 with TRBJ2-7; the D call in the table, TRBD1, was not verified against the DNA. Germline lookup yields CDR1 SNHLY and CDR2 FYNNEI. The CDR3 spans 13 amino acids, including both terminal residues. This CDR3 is CASSAAPGDLWGI.

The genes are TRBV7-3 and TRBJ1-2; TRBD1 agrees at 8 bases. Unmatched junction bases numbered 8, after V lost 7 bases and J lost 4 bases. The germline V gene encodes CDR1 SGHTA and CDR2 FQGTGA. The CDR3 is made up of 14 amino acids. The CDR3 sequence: CASKARQGTYGYTF. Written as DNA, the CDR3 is TGTGCCAGCAAGGCACGACAGGGGACCTATGGCTACACCTTC.